Here is one T cell receptor (beta chain) with its context. The specificity of this receptor is unknown. Base quality data are lacking; no much larger clone is found one base away. Whole blood was collected in K2EDTA tubes by collaborating institutions according to the institutions' own protocols. Collaborator samples were shipped for TCRbeta analysis as frozen whole blood, isolated PBMCs, or DNA extracted from either sample type. The source of the sample is a study of blood T cell repertoires in COVID-19 (dated by TCRdb to about 2020). Context from the whole study: The collaborator samples originated in the United States, Italy and Spain and spanned the acute and convalescent phases of COVID-19. The prospective study material was composed of cDNA or gDNA derived from T cells, B-cell-depleted T cells, or PBMCs. Subjects who had been exposed to COVID-19, were actively infected with it, or had recovered from it provided the deeply sampled blood TCRbeta repertoires that made up the dataset. A freely available public database, intended as a resource for researchers studying the immune response to SARS-CoV-2, is where the repertoires were released. Samples came from the ongoing ImmuneRACE study (first 160 participants) plus 1,254 subjects from 6 global collaborators. A de-identified subject ID, COVID-19 status, age in years and sex were almost always included in the sample metadata. HLA class I and class II types, where available, came from metadata supplied by the sample provider rather than from assay-based typing. Beyond this particular receptor, the publication reports: Clinical and demographic metadata were provided uncurated, with the amount varying by source and participant.

Inclusive of the bounding cysteine and phenylalanine, the CDR3 is 14 residues long. Only the CDR3 DNA stays, 42 bases, in frame from base 1. Trimming removed 6 bases from V and 3 bases from J; the gene matches leave 5 bases unexplained. The CDR1 and CDR2 encoded by the germline V gene are MNHEY and SVGAGI. TCRbeta CDR3 regions were amplified from genomic DNA by means of the immunoSEQ Assay, a bias-controlled multiplex PCR. The study's processing was this. The number of nucleated cells in each sample was estimated by amplification of reference gene primers within the assay. To quantify the absolute abundance of each unique TCRbeta CDR3 rearrangement, sequence reads were collapsed and filtered. Productive Simpson clonality was computed per sample as the square root of Simpson's diversity index over productive rearrangements. The table was pulled from immuneACCESS by TCRdb, which kept in-frame rearrangements only. Such tables lose some clones; where checked, under half of the loss comes from unresolved V genes, and the rest has no known cause. D and trimming were read from the DNA, whereas the V and J calls and clone size are those reported in that table. The sample table contains 250,000 to 300,000 clones; only one count was recorded for around nine tenths of them. The ten largest account for just under 2% of the sample.

The chain joins TRBV6-5 to TRBJ1-5; 7 middle bases align to TRBD1. The source of this sequence is a man younger than 45 with active or convalescent COVID-19. The sample consisted of peripheral blood. In nucleotide form, the sequence is TGTGCCAGCAGGATACAGGGGTTCAATCAGCCCCAGCATTTT. This sequence encodes CASRIQGFNQPQHF.